Sequencing of this T cell receptor beta chain was carried out in a study of tumor-infiltrating lymphocytes in oesophageal squamous cell carcinoma. The germline gives CDR1 MNHEY, CDR2 SVGEGT. There are 13 residues in the CDR3. MiXCR was run by TCRdb on the PCR reads, yielding one entry per CDR3 protein. This table has approximately 20,000 distinct CDR3 sequences, roughly two fifths appearing once. The V gene is TRBV6-2 or TRBV6-3, the J gene TRBJ2-1; D may be TRBD1 (5 bases). The J call may not be correct, given that the DNA end is closer to TRBJ1-2. Sequenced: esophageal tumor tissue. The source is a male donor with esophageal squamous cell carcinoma. Here the CDR3 reads CASSYNRIYGYTF. CDR3 coding DNA: TGTGCCAGCAGTTACAACAGGATCTATGGCTACACCTTC.